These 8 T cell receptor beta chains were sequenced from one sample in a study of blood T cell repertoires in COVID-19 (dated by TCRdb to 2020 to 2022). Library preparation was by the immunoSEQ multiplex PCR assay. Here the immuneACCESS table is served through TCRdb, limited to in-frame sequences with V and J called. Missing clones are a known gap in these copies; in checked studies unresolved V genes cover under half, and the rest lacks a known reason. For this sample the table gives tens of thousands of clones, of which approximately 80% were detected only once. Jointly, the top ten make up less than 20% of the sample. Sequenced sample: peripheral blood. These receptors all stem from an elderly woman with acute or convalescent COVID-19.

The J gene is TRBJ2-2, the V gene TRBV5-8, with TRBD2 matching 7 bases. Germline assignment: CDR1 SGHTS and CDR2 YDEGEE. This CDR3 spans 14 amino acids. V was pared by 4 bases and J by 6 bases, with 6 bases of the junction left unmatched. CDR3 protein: CASSSREAAGELFF. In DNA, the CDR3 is TGTGCCAGCAGCAGCCGGGAGGCGGCCGGGGAGCTGTTTTTT.

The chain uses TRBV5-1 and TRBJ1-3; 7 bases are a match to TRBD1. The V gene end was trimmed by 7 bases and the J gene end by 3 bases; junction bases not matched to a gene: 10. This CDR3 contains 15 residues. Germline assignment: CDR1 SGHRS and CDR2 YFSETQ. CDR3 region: CASRDSENYGNTIYF. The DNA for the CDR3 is TGCGCCAGCCGGGACAGTGAGAATTATGGAAACACCATATATTTT.

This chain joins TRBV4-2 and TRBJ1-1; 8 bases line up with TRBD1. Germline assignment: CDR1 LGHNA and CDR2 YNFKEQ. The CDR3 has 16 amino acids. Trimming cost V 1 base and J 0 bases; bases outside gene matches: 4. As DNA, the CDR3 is TGTGCCAGCAGCCAAGTTCGGACAGGGATGAACACTGAAGCTTTCTTT. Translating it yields CASSQVRTGMNTEAFF.

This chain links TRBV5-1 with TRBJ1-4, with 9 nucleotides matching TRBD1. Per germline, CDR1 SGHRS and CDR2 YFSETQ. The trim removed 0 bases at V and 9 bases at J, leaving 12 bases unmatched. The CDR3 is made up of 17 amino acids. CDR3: CASSLEVGTGPGKKLFF. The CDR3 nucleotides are TGCGCCAGCAGCTTGGAGGTCGGGACAGGGCCAGGGAAAAAACTGTTTTTT.

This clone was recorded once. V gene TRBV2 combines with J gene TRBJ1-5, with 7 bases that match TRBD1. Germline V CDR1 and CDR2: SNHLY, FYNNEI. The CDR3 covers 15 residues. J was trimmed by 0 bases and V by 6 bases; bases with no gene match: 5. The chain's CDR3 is CASSPGQTSNQPQHF. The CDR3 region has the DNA TGTGCCAGCAGCCCGGGACAGACTAGCAATCAGCCCCAGCATTTT.

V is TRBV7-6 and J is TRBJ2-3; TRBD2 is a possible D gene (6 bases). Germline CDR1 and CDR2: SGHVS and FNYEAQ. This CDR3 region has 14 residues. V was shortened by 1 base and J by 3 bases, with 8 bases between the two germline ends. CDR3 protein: CASSLGGRTDTQYF. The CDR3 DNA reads TGTGCCAGCAGCTTAGGGGGGAGGACAGATACGCAGTATTTT.

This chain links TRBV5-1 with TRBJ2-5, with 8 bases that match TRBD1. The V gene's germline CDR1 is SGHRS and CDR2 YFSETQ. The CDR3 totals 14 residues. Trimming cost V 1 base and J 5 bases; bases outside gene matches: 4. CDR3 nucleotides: TGCGCCAGCAGCTTGACAGGGGGTGGGGAGACCCAGTACTTC. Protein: CASSLTGGGETQYF.

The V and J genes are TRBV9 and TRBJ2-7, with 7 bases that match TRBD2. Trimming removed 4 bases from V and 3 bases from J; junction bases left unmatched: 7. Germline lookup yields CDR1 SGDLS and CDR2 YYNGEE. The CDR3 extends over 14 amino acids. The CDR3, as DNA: TGTGCCAGCAGCAGGCGGGAGCTTAACTACGAGCAGTACTTC. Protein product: CASSRRELNYEQYF.